Listed below are T cell receptor beta chains from one sample, sequenced in a study of T-cell reconstitution after alpha-beta-depleted transplantation in children. TCRdb called the PCR reads again in MiXCR, with one record for every CDR3 protein. The data show about 1,000,000 distinct CDR3 sequences, roughly 31% seen once. The input for sequencing was PBMCs, mostly from graft donor cells, taken 360 days after TCRalphabeta/CD19-depleted stem cell transplant. The receptors originated from a boy under three years old who had a stem cell transplant for SCID, so the T cells may come from the graft donor. The CDR3 runs from the conserved cysteine through the conserved F or W. Fields, in order: clone size, D gene, J gene, V gene, CDR3 protein, CDR3 DNA. D genes are given only for firm matches. Size tells how often a clone was seen (once, few, many) or the class of an expanded clone, and some rows leave it out.

few	NA	TRBJ1-5	TRBV27	CASSLSTGAGQPQHF	TGTGCCAGCAGTTTATCGACGGGGGCGGGTCAGCCCCAGCATTTT
NA	NA	TRBJ2-2	TRBV11-1	CASNSPKGLPANTGELFF	TGTGCCAGCAACTCCCCGAAGGGGCTCCCCGCGAACACCGGGGAGCTGTTTTTT
NA	NA	TRBJ2-3	TRBV9	CASSAGVRTDTQYF	TGTGCCAGCAGCGCGGGGGTTCGCACAGATACGCAGTATTTT
few	TRBD2	TRBJ2-3	TRBV4-3	CASSQEVSGGVTDTQYF	TGCGCCAGCAGCCAAGAGGTCAGCGGGGGAGTCACAGATACGCAGTATTTT
few	NA	TRBJ1-3	TRBV7-9	CASSLQGNTIYF	TGTGCCAGCAGCTTACAGGGAAACACCATATATTTT
few	NA	TRBJ1-4	TRBV20-1	CSATGAVTNEKLFF	TGCAGTGCTACAGGGGCAGTAACTAATGAAAAACTGTTTTTT
few	NA	TRBJ2-4	TRBV11-1	CASSPFETLFRGAKNIQYF	TGTGCCAGCAGTCCATTCGAGACTCTCTTCCGAGGGGCCAAAAACATTCAGTACTTC
NA	TRBD1	TRBJ1-1	TRBV27	CASSHGTGLTEAFF	TGTGCCAGCAGCCACGGGACAGGGCTCACTGAAGCTTTCTTT
NA	TRBD1	TRBJ1-3	TRBV4-1	CASSQGRQGPSSGNTIYF	TGCGCCAGCAGCCAAGGCCGACAGGGACCAAGCTCTGGAAACACCATATATTTT
NA	NA	TRBJ2-1	TRBV24-1	CATSDLDPNEQFF	TGTGCCACCAGTGATTTAGACCCTAATGAGCAGTTCTTC
few	NA	TRBJ2-5	TRBV6-5	CASTRLGTQYF	TGTGCCAGCACCCGATTGGGGACCCAGTACTTC
once	NA	TRBJ1-1	TRBV18	CASSPTTVGGRAFF	TGTGCCAGCTCACCTACTACAGTAGGAGGGCGAGCTTTCTTT
few	NA	TRBJ2-1	TRBV27	CASSRSATRVNEQFF	TGTGCCAGCAGCCGTTCAGCCACAAGGGTCAATGAGCAGTTCTTC
few	TRBD1	TRBJ2-5	TRBV2	CASNEQGMETQYF	TGTGCCAGCAATGAACAGGGGATGGAGACCCAGTACTTC
NA	NA	TRBJ2-5	TRBV7-9	CASSLYRQYQETQYF	TGTGCCAGCAGCTTATACCGTCAGTACCAAGAGACCCAGTACTTC
few	TRBD2	TRBJ2-1	TRBV24-1	CATSDSLSRLADYNEQFF	TGTGCCACCAGTGATTCTTTATCCCGACTAGCGGACTACAATGAGCAGTTCTTC
NA	NA	TRBJ2-7	TRBV14	CASSLHPGLGYEQYF	TGTGCCAGCAGCCTTCACCCGGGCCTTGGCTACGAGCAGTACTTC
NA	TRBD1	TRBJ2-7	TRBV5-1	CASSSRTGGPEQYF	TGCGCCAGCAGCTCCCGGACAGGGGGCCCCGAGCAGTACTTC
NA	NA	TRBJ2-5	TRBV25-1	CASGDRTSTQETQYF	TGTGCCAGCGGGGATCGGACATCGACTCAAGAGACCCAGTACTTC
NA	TRBD1	TRBJ1-5	TRBV20-1	CSARTGVEQPQHF	TGCAGTGCTAGGACAGGGGTTGAGCAGCCCCAGCATTTT
few	NA	TRBJ2-1	TRBV19	CASSVKLGNEQFF	TGTGCCAGTAGTGTCAAGCTGGGCAATGAGCAGTTCTTC
NA	NA	TRBJ2-1	TRBV20-1	CSARSIRQEPPSYNEQFF	TGCAGTGCTAGGTCTATTAGACAGGAACCTCCCTCCTACAATGAGCAGTTCTTC
many	NA	TRBJ1-5	TRBV7-9	CASSPTGPYSNQPQHF	TGTGCCAGCAGCCCTACAGGGCCCTATAGCAATCAGCCCCAGCATTTT
few	NA	TRBJ2-1	TRBV18	CASSPPSNEQFF	TGTGCCAGCTCACCACCGTCAAATGAGCAGTTCTTC
few	NA	TRBJ2-1	TRBV6-5	CASSYSALHGRGRNEQFF	TGTGCCAGCAGTTACTCGGCGCTGCATGGCAGGGGACGCAATGAGCAGTTCTTC
few	NA	TRBJ2-7	TRBV20-1	CSARGPGGEQYF	TGCAGTGCTAGAGGTCCTGGGGGCGAGCAGTACTTC
NA	NA	TRBJ1-5	TRBV27	CASSLGLLRRSGGYSNQPQHF	TGTGCCAGCAGTTTAGGGCTCCTGCGGAGGAGTGGGGGGTATAGCAATCAGCCCCAGCATTTT
NA	NA	TRBJ1-3	TRBV11-2	CASSLRGGHSGNTIYF	TGTGCCAGCAGCTTACGTGGGGGACATTCTGGAAACACCATATATTTT
few	TRBD2	TRBJ2-1	TRBV12-3/TRBV12-4	CASSPQPGTSGGHYNEQFF	TGTGCCAGCAGTCCACAGCCCGGGACTAGCGGGGGACATTACAATGAGCAGTTCTTC
NA	NA	TRBJ2-7	TRBV7-2	CASSIRQTTYEQYF	TGTGCCAGCAGCATAAGACAGACCACCTACGAGCAGTACTTC
NA	NA	TRBJ1-4	TRBV27	CASRIGGKGEKLFF	TGTGCCAGCAGAATCGGGGGGAAGGGTGAAAAACTGTTTTTT
NA	NA	TRBJ2-3	TRBV20-1	CSAWGGGSSTDTQYF	TGCAGTGCCTGGGGAGGGGGGTCCTCCACAGATACGCAGTATTTT
few	NA	TRBJ2-1	TRBV20-1	CSARDPGARYNEQFF	TGCAGTGCTAGAGATCCCGGCGCCAGGTACAATGAGCAGTTCTTC
few	NA	TRBJ2-5	TRBV29-1	CSVEGGKETQYF	TGCAGCGTTGAGGGTGGTAAGGAGACCCAGTACTTC
few	NA	TRBJ2-1	TRBV30	CAWSQDQETQFF	TGTGCCTGGAGTCAGGACCAAGAAACGCAGTTCTTC
many	NA	TRBJ2-7	TRBV18	CASSPRGGEQYF	TGTGCCAGCTCACCACGCGGAGGGGAGCAGTACTTC
few	NA	TRBJ1-1	TRBV12-3/TRBV12-4	CASSLKGWMTEAFF	TGTGCCAGCAGCCTAAAGGGGTGGATGACTGAAGCTTTCTTT